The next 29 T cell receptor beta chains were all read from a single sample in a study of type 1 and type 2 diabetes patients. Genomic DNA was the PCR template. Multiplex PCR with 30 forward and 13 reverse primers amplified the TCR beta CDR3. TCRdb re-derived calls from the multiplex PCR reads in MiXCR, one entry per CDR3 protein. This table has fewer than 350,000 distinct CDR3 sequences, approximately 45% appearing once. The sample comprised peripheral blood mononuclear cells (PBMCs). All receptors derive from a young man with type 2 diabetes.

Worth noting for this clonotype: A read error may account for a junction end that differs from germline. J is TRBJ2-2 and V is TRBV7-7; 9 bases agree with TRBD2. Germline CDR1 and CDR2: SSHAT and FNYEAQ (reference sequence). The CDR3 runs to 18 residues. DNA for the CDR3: TGTGCTAGCAGCTTAACCACCCTCACTGGCGGGGGGGCCGGGGAGCTGTTTTTT. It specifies CASSLTTLTGGGAGELFF.

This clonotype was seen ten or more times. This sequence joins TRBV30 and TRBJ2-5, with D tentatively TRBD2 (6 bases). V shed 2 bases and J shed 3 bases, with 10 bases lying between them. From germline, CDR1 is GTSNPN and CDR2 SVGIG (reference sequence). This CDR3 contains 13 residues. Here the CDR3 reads CAWSSAGKETQYF. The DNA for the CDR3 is TGTGCCTGGAGTTCCGCGGGGAAAGAGACCCAGTACTTC. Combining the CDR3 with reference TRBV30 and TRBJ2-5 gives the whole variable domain SQTIHQWPATLVQPVGSPLSLECTVEGTSNPNLYWYRQAAGRGLQLLFYSVGIGQISSEVPQNLSASRPQDRQFILSSKKLLLSDSGFYLCAWSSAGKETQYFGPGTRLLVL.

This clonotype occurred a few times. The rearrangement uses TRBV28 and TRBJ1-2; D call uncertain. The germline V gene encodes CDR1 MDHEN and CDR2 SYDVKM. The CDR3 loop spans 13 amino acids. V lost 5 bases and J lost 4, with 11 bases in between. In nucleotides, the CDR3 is TGTGCCAGCAGTGTTCGGGTGGGCTATGGCTACACCTTC. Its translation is CASSVRVGYGYTF.

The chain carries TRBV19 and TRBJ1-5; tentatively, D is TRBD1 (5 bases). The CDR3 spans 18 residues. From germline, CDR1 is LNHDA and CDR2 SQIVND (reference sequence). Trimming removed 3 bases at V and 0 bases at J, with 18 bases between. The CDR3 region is CASSIIGPGGYSNQPQHF. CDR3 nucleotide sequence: TGTGCCAGTAGTATCATCGGACCCGGGGGTTATAGCAATCAGCCCCAGCATTTT.

The CDR3 region is CASSLRTSESFGINEQFF. CDR3 coding DNA: TGTGCCAGCAGTTTAAGGACTAGCGAGAGTTTTGGAATCAATGAGCAGTTCTTC. This sequence joins TRBV12-3 or TRBV12-4 and TRBJ2-1, with TRBD2 matching over 9 bases. CDR3 length equals 18 residues. V lost 2 bases to trimming and J lost 6 bases; unmatched junction nucleotides: 14.

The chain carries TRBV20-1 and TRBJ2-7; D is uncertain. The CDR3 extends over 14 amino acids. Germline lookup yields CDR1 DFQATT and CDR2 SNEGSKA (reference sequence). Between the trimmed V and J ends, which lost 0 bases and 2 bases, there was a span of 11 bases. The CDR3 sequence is CSARDVSRPYEQYF. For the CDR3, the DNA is TGCAGTGCTAGAGATGTTAGCCGCCCCTACGAGCAGTACTTC.

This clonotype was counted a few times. CDR3 DNA sequence: TGTGCCTGGTCTCTTAGTAGGGGTGGTGAAAAACTGTTTTTT. Translating it yields CAWSLSRGGEKLFF. The gene calls are TRBV30 and TRBJ1-4, with D possibly matching TRBD1 (5 bases). CDR1 is GTSNPN, CDR2 SVGIG, per germline (reference sequence). V dropped 5 bases and J dropped 7 bases, with 17 bases sitting between them. The CDR3 has 14 amino acids.

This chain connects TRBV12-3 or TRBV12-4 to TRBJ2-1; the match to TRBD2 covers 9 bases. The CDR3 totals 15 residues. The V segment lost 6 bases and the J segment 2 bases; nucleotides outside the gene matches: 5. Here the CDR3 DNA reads TGTGCCAGCAGCTTCGGACTAGCGACCTACAATGAGCAGTTCTTC. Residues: CASSFGLATYNEQFF.

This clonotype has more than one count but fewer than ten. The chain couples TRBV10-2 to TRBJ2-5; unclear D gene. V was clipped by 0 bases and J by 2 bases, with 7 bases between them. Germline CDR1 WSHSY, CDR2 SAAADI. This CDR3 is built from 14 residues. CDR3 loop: CASSESGPQETQYF. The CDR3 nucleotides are TGCGCCAGCAGTGAGTCAGGGCCACAAGAGACCCAGTACTTC.

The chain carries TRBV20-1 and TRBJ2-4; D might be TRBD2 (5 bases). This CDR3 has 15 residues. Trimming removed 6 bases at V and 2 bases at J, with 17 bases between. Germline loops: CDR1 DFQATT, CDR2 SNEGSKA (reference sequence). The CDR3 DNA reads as TGCAGTGCCATGGGAGCAGTGAGAACCAAAAACATTCAGTACTTC. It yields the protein CSAMGAVRTKNIQYF.

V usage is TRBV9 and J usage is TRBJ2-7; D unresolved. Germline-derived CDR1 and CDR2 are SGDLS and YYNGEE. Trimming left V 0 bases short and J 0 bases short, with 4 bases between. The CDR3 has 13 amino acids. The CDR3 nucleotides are TGTGCCAGCAGCGTAGACAGCTCCTACGAGCAGTACTTC. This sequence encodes CASSVDSSYEQYF.

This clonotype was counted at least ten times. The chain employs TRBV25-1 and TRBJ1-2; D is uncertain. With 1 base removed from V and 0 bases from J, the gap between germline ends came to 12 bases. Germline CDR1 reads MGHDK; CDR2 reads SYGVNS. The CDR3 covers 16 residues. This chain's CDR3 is CASSEFAETANYGYTF. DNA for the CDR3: TGTGCCAGCAGTGAATTCGCGGAGACTGCTAACTATGGCTACACCTTC.

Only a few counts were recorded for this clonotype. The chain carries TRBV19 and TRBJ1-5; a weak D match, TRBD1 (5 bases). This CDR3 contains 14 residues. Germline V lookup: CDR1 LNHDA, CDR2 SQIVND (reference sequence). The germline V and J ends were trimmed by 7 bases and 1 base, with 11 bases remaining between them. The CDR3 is CASTLGGSNQPQHF. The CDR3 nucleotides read TGTGCCAGTACCCTGGGGGGGAGCAATCAGCCCCAGCATTTT. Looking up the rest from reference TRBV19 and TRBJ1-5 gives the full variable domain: DGGITQSPKYLFRKEGQNVTLSCEQNLNHDAMYWYRQDPGQGLRLIYYSQIVNDFQKGDIAEGYSVSREKKESFPLTVTSAQKNPTAFYLCASTLGGSNQPQHFGDGTRLSIL.

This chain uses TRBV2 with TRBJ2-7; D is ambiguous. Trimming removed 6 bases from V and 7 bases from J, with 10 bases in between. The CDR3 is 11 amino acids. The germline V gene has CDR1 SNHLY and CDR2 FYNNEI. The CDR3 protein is CASSPLSEQYF. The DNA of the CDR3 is TGTGCCAGCAGCCCCCTCTCGGAGCAGTACTTC. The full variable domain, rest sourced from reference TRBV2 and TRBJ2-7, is EPEVTQTPSHQVTQMGQEVILRCVPISNHLYFYWYRQILGQKVEFLVSFYNNEISEKSEIFDDQFSVERPDGSNFTLKIRSTKLEDSAMYFCASSPLSEQYFGPGTRLTVT.

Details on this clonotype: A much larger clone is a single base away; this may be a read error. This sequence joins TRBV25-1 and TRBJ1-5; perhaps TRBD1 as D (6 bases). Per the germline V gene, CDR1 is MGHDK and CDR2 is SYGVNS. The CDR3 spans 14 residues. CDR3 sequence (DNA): TGTGCCAGCAGCGCCGGGACATCGGGTCAGCTCCAGCATTTT. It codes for CASSAGTSGQLQHF. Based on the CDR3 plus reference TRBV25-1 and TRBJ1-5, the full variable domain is EADIYQTPRYLVIGTGKKITLECSQTMGHDKMYWYQQDPGMELHLIHYSYGVNSTEKGDLSSESTVSRIRTEHFPLTLESARPSHTSQYLCASSAGTSGQLQHFGDGTRLSIL.

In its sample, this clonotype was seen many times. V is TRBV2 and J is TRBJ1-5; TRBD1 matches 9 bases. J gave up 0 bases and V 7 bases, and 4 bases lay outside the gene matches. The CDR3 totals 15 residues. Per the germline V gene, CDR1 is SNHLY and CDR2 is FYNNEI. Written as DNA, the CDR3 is TGTGCCAGCACAAGGACAGGGGCTAGCAATCAGCCCCAGCATTTT. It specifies CASTRTGASNQPQHF.

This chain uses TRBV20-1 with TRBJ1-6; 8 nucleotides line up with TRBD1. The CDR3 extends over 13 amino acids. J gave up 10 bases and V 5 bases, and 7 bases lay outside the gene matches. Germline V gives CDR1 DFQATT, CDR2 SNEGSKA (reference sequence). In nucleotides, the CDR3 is TGCAGTGCTTACTTCCGGACAGGGTCACCCCTCCACTTT. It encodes CSAYFRTGSPLHF.

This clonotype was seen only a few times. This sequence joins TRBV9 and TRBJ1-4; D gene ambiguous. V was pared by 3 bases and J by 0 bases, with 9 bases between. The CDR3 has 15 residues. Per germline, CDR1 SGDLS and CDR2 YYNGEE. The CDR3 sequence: CASSANSATNEKLFF. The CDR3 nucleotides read TGTGCCAGCAGCGCAAACAGCGCAACTAATGAAAAACTGTTTTTT. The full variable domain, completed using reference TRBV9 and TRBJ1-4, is DSGVTQTPKHLITATGQRVTLRCSPRSGDLSVYWYQQSLDQGLQFLIQYYNGEERAKGNILERFSAQQFPDLHSELNLSSLELGDSALYFCASSANSATNEKLFFGSGTQLSVL.

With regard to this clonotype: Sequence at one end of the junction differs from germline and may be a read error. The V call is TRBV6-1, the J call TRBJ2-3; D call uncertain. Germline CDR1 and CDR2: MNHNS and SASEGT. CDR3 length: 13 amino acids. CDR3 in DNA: TGCGCCAGCAATCCAGGTGACACAGATACGCAGTATTTT. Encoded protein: CASNPGDTDTQYF.

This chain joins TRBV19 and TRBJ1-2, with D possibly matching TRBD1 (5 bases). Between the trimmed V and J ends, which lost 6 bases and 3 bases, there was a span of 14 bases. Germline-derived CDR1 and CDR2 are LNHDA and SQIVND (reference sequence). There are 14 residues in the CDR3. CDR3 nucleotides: TGTGCCAGTAGAGAGGACGGGGCGTACTATGGCTACACCTTC. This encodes CASREDGAYYGYTF.

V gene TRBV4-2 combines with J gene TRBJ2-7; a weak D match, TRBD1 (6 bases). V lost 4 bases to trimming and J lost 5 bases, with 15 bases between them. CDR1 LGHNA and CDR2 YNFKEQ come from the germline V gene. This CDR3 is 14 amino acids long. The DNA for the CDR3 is TGTGCCAGCAGCCGATTAGCGCAGGGGAACGAGCAGTACTTC. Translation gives CASSRLAQGNEQYF.

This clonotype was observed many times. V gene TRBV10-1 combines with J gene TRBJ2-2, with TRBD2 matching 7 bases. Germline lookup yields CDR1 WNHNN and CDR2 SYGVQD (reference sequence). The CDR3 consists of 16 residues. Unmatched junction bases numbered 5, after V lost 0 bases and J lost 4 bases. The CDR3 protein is CASSESWASGTGELFF. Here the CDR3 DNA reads TGCGCCAGCAGTGAGTCGTGGGCTAGCGGCACCGGGGAGCTGTTTTTT.

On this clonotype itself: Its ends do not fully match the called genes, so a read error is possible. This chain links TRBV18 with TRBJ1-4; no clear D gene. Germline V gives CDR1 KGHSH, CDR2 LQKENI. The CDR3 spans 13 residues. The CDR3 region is CASPPPGGEKLFF. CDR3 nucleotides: TGTGCCAGCCCACCCCCGGGAGGGGAAAAACTGTTTTTT.

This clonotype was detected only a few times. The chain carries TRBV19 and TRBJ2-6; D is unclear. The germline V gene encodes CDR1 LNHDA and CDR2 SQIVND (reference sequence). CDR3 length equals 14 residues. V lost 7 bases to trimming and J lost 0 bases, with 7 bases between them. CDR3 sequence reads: CASNTISGANVLTF. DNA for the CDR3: TGTGCCAGTAATACGATCTCTGGGGCCAACGTCCTGACTTTC.

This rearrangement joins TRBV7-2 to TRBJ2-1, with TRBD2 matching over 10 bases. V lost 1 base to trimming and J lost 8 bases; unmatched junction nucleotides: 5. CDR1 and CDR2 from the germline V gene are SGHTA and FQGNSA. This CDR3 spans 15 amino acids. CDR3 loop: CASSLELGLAYEQFF. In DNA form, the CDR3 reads TGTGCCAGCAGCTTAGAGTTGGGACTAGCGTATGAGCAGTTCTTC.

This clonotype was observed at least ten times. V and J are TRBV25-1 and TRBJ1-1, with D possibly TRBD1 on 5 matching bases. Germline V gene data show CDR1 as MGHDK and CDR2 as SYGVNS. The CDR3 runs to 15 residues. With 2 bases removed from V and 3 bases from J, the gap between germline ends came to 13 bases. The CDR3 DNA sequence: TGTGCCAGCAGTGAACGGACATCATCCCACACTGAAGCTTTCTTT. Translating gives CASSERTSSHTEAFF.

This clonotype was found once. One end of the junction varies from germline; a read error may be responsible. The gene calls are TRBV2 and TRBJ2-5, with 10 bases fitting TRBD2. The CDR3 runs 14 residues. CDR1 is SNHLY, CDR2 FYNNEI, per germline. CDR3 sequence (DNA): TGTGCCCGGCGGGGACTAGCGTTAAATGAGCAGAAGTTCTTC. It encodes CARRGLALNEQKFF.

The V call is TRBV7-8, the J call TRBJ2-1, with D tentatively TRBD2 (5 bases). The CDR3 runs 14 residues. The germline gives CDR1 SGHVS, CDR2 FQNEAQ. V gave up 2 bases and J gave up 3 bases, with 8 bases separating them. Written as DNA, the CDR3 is TGTGCCAGCAGCTTAAACGGGAACTACAATGAGCAGTTCTTC. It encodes CASSLNGNYNEQFF.

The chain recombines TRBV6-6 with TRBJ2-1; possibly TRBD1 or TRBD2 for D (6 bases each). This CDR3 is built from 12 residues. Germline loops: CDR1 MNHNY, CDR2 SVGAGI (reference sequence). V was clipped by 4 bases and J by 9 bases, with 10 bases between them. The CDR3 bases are TGTGCCAGCAGTTCGGGGGCCGTTGAGCAGTTCTTC. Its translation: CASSSGAVEQFF.